This TCR beta chain was identified during a study of shared clonotypes between healthy human individuals. Whole-study results and caveats: When naive CD4 clonotypes were compared across a few donors, around 5% were shared. Some clonotypes were shared by all four sorted-subset donors, while others were not shared. The non-shared ones had lower generation probabilities than the shared ones.

The V gene end was trimmed by 3 bases and the J gene end by 4 bases; junction bases not matched to a gene: 5. Germline lookup yields CDR1 WNHNN and CDR2 SYGVQD (reference sequence). The CDR3 has 14 amino acids. The naive CD8 population came from CD45RO-negative cells selected for CCR7, without terminally differentiated effector memory CD45RA+ cells. Clones were read by immunoSEQ multiplex PCR, and TCRdb kept only the in-frame ones, dropping some. The sample holds some 2 million clones, about 94% seen once. Concerning this clone itself: Its target is not known.

This receptor was identified in a young man in good health. This rearrangement joins TRBV10-1 to TRBJ2-7; 8 bases fit TRBD2. Input material: naive CD8+ T cells sorted from blood. CDR3 bases: TGCGCCAGCAGTGAAATAGCGGGACCATACGAGCAGTACTTC. The encoded protein is CASSEIAGPYEQYF.